A single sample gave rise to the 21 T cell receptor beta chains below, sequenced in a study of cytomegalovirus exposure and HLA in healthy donors. The PCR contained 60 Vbeta and 13 Jbeta primers. Libraries were prepared by immunoSEQ multiplex PCR; TCRdb keeps only in-frame clonotypes and omits some of them. The sample holds 210,000 or so clones, just over 75% seen once. The sequenced sample was PBMCs. These receptors were collected from a woman aged 55-70 years in good health and CMV-seropositive.

This clone was observed once. The chain joins TRBV28 to TRBJ2-3; the match to TRBD2 covers 10 bases. The germline CDR1 and CDR2 sequences are MDHEN and SYDVKM. The CDR3 has 16 residues. V shed 7 bases, J shed 4 bases, and the junction held 11 bases outside the gene matches. CDR3: CASIKGPSGSPDTQYF. DNA of the CDR3: TGTGCCAGCATTAAAGGGCCTAGCGGGAGTCCAGATACGCAGTATTTT.

The chain combines TRBV5-6 with TRBJ2-5; D remains unclear. The length of the CDR3 is 12 residues. V was cut by 0 bases and J by 5 bases, with 5 bases left in between. CDR1 and CDR2 (germline): SGHDT, YYEEEE. CDR3: CASSLAVETQYF. CDR3 nucleotides: TGTGCCAGCAGCTTGGCCGTGGAGACCCAGTACTTC.

The chain combines TRBV4-2 with TRBJ2-5; 7 bases are shared with TRBD2. The V segment lost 4 bases and the J segment 5 bases; nucleotides outside the gene matches: 7. Germline assignment: CDR1 LGHNA and CDR2 YNFKEQ. There are 14 residues in the CDR3. The CDR3 spells CASSLGEGPETQYF. CDR3 in DNA: TGTGCCAGCAGCCTGGGGGAGGGTCCTGAGACCCAGTACTTC.

V usage is TRBV30 and J usage is TRBJ1-1; 7 bases align to TRBD1. V dropped 2 bases and J dropped 0; count of bases not matched to a gene: 6. CDR3 length equals 15 residues. The germline gives CDR1 GTSNPN, CDR2 SVGIG (reference sequence). CDR3 nucleotides: TGTGCCTGGAGTCCCTCCGGGACAGTGAACACTGAAGCTTTCTTT. As protein: CAWSPSGTVNTEAFF.

This clone has a handful of counts. The chain links TRBV6-1 to TRBJ1-2; the D is unclear. V dropped 6 bases and J dropped 7 bases, with 18 bases sitting between them. This CDR3 has 14 residues. From germline, CDR1 is MNHNS and CDR2 SASEGT. The CDR3 loop reads CASSPQEGQFGYTF. The DNA for the CDR3 is TGTGCCAGCAGCCCCCAAGAGGGTCAATTTGGCTACACCTTC.

This chain joins TRBV7-7 and TRBJ2-5; 8 positions agree with TRBD1. Germline V gene sequence: CDR1 SSHAT, CDR2 FNYEAQ (reference sequence). Unmatched junction bases numbered 5, after V lost 1 base and J lost 4 bases. The CDR3 extends over 15 amino acids. This CDR3 reads CASSLGTGSPETQYF. The CDR3 DNA sequence: TGTGCCAGCAGCTTAGGGACAGGGAGTCCAGAGACCCAGTACTTC.

The rearrangement uses TRBV27 and TRBJ2-7; a weak D match, TRBD1 (6 bases). This CDR3 is built from 14 residues. Germline-derived CDR1 and CDR2 are MNHEY and SMNVEV (reference sequence). The ends were cut back, 4 bases at V and 3 bases at J, with 13 bases in the middle. The CDR3 sequence is CASSSGVWGYEQYF. CDR3 bases: TGTGCCAGCAGTTCAGGGGTTTGGGGCTACGAGCAGTACTTC.

This chain uses TRBV27 with TRBJ1-1; 8 bases match TRBD1. Germline V gene data show CDR1 as MNHEY and CDR2 as SMNVEV (reference sequence). Trimming cost V 3 bases and J 0 bases; bases outside gene matches: 3. There are 15 residues in the CDR3. This chain's CDR3 is CASSLAGGLNTEAFF. CDR3 coding DNA: TGTGCCAGCAGTTTGGCAGGGGGCTTGAACACTGAAGCTTTCTTT.

The chain links TRBV7-3 to TRBJ2-1; D is uncertain. The CDR3 is 14 amino acids. Germline V gene lookup returns CDR1 SGHTA and CDR2 FQGTGA. Trimming stripped 2 bases from V and 5 bases from J, with 10 bases between. CDR3 in amino acids: CASSLSLQNNEQFF. CDR3 nucleotides: TGTGCCAGCAGCTTATCTCTTCAGAACAATGAGCAGTTCTTC.

CDR3 residues: CATQGQGAYNEQFF. The CDR3 coding sequence is TGTGCCACACAGGGACAGGGGGCTTACAATGAGCAGTTCTTC. The rearrangement uses TRBV6-1 and TRBJ2-1, with TRBD1 identical over 12 bases. The CDR3 is 14 amino acids. Germline V gene sequence: CDR1 MNHNS, CDR2 SASEGT. Trimming took 10 bases from V and 4 from J; bases not matched to a gene: 5.

The DNA for the CDR3 is TGCAGCGTTGCGGGGGTCGGAGAGACCCAGTACTTC. This codes for CSVAGVGETQYF. The V and J genes are TRBV29-1 and TRBJ2-5; weak D call: TRBD2 (6 bases). The length of the CDR3 is 12 residues. V was pared by 4 bases and J by 4 bases, with 10 bases between. Germline CDR1 SQVTM, CDR2 ANQGSEA.

This chain joins TRBV10-3 and TRBJ2-5; TRBD2 might be the D (5 bases). Trimming left V 11 bases short and J 4 bases short, with 17 bases between. The germline V gene has CDR1 ENHRY and CDR2 SYGVKD. This CDR3 comprises 13 residues. The CDR3 sequence is CARGPPMGETQYF. The DNA of the CDR3 is TGTGCCCGCGGGCCTCCGATGGGAGAGACCCAGTACTTC.

In its sample, this clone was seen a few times. The rearrangement uses TRBV5-4 and TRBJ2-2, with TRBD1 matching over 7 bases. V trimming: 2 bases; J trimming: 4 bases; junction bases outside the gene matches: 8. This CDR3 comprises 16 residues. The germline CDR1 and CDR2 sequences are SGHNT and YYREEE (reference sequence). The CDR3 region is CASSLPGGLGTGELFF. CDR3 bases: TGTGCCAGCAGCTTACCAGGGGGATTGGGCACCGGGGAGCTGTTTTTT.

This clone appeared a few times. This chain connects TRBV2 to TRBJ2-5; D remains unclear. V shed 4 bases and J shed 5 bases, with 11 bases lying between them. The CDR3 spans 13 residues. CDR1 and CDR2 from the germline V gene are SNHLY and FYNNEI. The CDR3 DNA reads TGTGCCAGCAGTGTACGCGAGTTCGAGACCCAGTACTTC. This gives the protein CASSVREFETQYF.

The CDR3 nucleotides are TGTGCCAGCAGCTTTAGACCCCGAGGGCCAGATACGCAGTATTTT. Translated, it gives CASSFRPRGPDTQYF. This rearrangement joins TRBV7-8 to TRBJ2-3; D might be TRBD2 (5 bases). CDR3 size: 15 residues. Trimming removed 3 bases at V and 4 bases at J, with 14 bases between. Germline V CDR1 and CDR2: SGHVS, FQNEAQ.

V and J are TRBV7-9 and TRBJ2-1; D is perhaps TRBD1 (5 bases). Germline CDR1 and CDR2: SEHNR and FQNEAQ (reference sequence). The V end was cut by 6 bases, the J end by 6 bases, with 24 bases between. The CDR3 consists of 17 residues. The CDR3: CASSLAFWGAQSNEQFF. The CDR3 DNA sequence: TGTGCCAGCAGTTTGGCTTTCTGGGGCGCTCAAAGCAATGAGCAGTTCTTC.

A few counts support this clone. The chain joins TRBV5-8 to TRBJ1-1; 11 nucleotides match TRBD1. Germline values: CDR1 SGHTS, CDR2 YDEGEE. With V trimmed by 4 bases and J by 4 bases, 6 bases remained unmatched. The CDR3 has 15 residues. The CDR3 region is CASSPQGTGGTEAFF. CDR3 bases: TGTGCCAGCAGCCCCCAGGGGACAGGGGGCACTGAAGCTTTCTTT.

This clone was detected a few times. The CDR3 bases are TGCGCCAGCAGCTTGATGGGTACAGAAGAGACCCAGTACTTC. Amino acid sequence: CASSLMGTEETQYF. The rearrangement links TRBV5-1 to TRBJ2-5; no definite D call. The CDR3 contains 14 residues. V was clipped by 1 base and J by 3 bases, with 10 bases between them. Germline V gives CDR1 SGHRS, CDR2 YFSETQ.

The genes are TRBV6-1 and TRBJ1-5, with D possibly TRBD1 on 5 matching bases. The CDR3 runs to 14 residues. Trimming removed 7 bases from V and 1 base from J, with 11 bases in between. Germline lookup yields CDR1 MNHNS and CDR2 SASEGT. The CDR3 DNA follows: TGTGCCAGCAAAGGGGCGCGGAGCAATCAGCCCCAGCATTTT. Translation: CASKGARSNQPQHF.

This clone was seen only a few times. DNA for the CDR3: TGCGCCAGCAGCCAAAAGAAGGGGTCCGGAAACACCATATATTTT. As protein: CASSQKKGSGNTIYF. The chain is built from TRBV4-3 and TRBJ1-3; weak D call: TRBD1 (5 bases). Trimming cost V 2 bases and J 4 bases, with 12 bases left between them. This CDR3 region has 15 residues. From germline, CDR1 is LGHNA and CDR2 YSLEER.

The J gene is TRBJ1-5, the V gene TRBV18, with D hard to call. The CDR3 sequence is 16 residues long. With 3 bases removed from V and 2 bases from J, the gap between germline ends came to 14 bases. Germline CDR1 is KGHSH and CDR2 is LQKENI. As DNA, the CDR3 is TGTGCCAGCTCACCCCGGCAAGGAGAAGGCAATCAGCCCCAGCATTTT. This codes for CASSPRQGEGNQPQHF.